Shown below are 8 T cell receptor beta chains from a single sample sequenced in a study of molecular identifiers for immune sequencing clone quantification. TCRdb reprocessed the PCR reads via MiXCR and lists one record per CDR3 protein. The data show 300,000 to 400,000 distinct CDR3 sequences, 20% to 25% seen once. Source material: naive CD8+ T cells from blood, with Jurkat cell RNA spiked in. Described subset: FACS-sorted CD8+CD4-CCR7+CD45RA+ naive T cells. Source of these receptors: a human donor in good health. Some libraries in this study had Jurkat cell RNA spiked in.

About this clonotype: This may be a read error: a much more frequent sequence differs by one nucleotide. The rearrangement uses TRBV6-2 or TRBV6-3 and TRBJ1-1; D unclear. The CDR3 runs 12 residues. Germline lookup yields CDR1 MNHEY and CDR2 SVGEGT. The CDR3 nucleotides read TGTGTCAGCAGCCTCTGGGGAGGTGAAGCTTTCTTT. It specifies CVSSLWGGEAFF.

Worth noting for this clonotype: Given a much more abundant clone one base away, this may be a read error. The rearrangement uses TRBV28 and TRBJ2-7, with 7 bases identical to TRBD2. This CDR3 is built from 14 residues. Germline V gene data show CDR1 as MDHEN and CDR2 as SYDVKM. CDR3 nucleotide sequence: TGTGCCGGCAGTTTCCGGGGGGAGGTCTACGAGCAGTACTTC. Protein sequence: CAGSFRGEVYEQYF.

In its sample, this clonotype was seen a few times. This chain links TRBV27 with TRBJ1-3; no definite D call. V lost 5 bases to trimming and J lost 1 base, with 12 bases between them. The CDR3 has 15 amino acids. Germline CDR1 reads MNHEY; CDR2 reads SMNVEV (reference sequence). Here the CDR3 DNA reads TGTGCCAGCAGTGAAGACATAACATCTGGAAACACCATATATTTT. Protein sequence: CASSEDITSGNTIYF.

At least ten counts were recorded for this clonotype. The chain links TRBV9 to TRBJ2-1; D possibly corresponds to TRBD2 (6 bases). V was trimmed by 2 bases and J by 0 bases, leaving 12 bases between them. The CDR3 has 16 residues. Germline lookup yields CDR1 SGDLS and CDR2 YYNGEE. This CDR3 is CASSVSGSGSYNEQFF. The CDR3 DNA follows: TGTGCCAGCAGCGTCAGCGGGTCAGGCTCCTACAATGAGCAGTTCTTC.

For this clonotype: This sequence may be a read error, since a much larger clone differs from it by one base. This sequence joins TRBV5-6 and TRBJ2-4, with a weak D call TRBD2 (6 bases). Germline V gives CDR1 SGHDT, CDR2 YYEEEE. The V end lost 2 bases, the J end lost 15 bases, and 15 bases lay between the germline ends. The CDR3 covers 12 residues. CDR3 DNA sequence: TGTGCCAGCAGCTTTGGGACTTCTCGGGGGTACTTC. This codes for CASSFGTSRGYF.

This clonotype appeared many times. The chain links TRBV7-9 to TRBJ1-5; D is unclear. V was pared by 4 bases and J by 0 bases, with 7 bases between. CDR3 length equals 14 residues. Germline assignment: CDR1 SEHNR and CDR2 FQNEAQ (reference sequence). This CDR3 is CASSSPSSNQPQHF. In DNA, the CDR3 is TGTGCCAGCAGCTCACCGTCTAGCAATCAGCCCCAGCATTTT.

To note about this clonotype: A much larger clone lies a single base off, so this may be a read error. The CDR3 spells CASSLVGLEKANEKLFF. The CDR3 coding sequence is TGTGCCAGCAGCTTAGTGGGCCTAGAGAAAGCTAATGAAAAACTGTTTTTT. This rearrangement joins TRBV7-2 to TRBJ1-4; no definite D call. The germline V and J ends were trimmed by 1 base and 3 bases, with 15 bases remaining between them. The CDR3 length is 17 residues. CDR1 and CDR2 from the germline V gene are SGHTA and FQGNSA.

Many counts were recorded for this clonotype. This rearrangement joins TRBV29-1 to TRBJ2-3; 10 bases align to TRBD1. This CDR3 is 14 amino acids long. Per the germline V gene, CDR1 is SQVTM and CDR2 is ANQGSEA. V was pared by 7 bases and J by 6 bases, with 10 bases of the junction left unmatched. DNA for the CDR3: TGCAGCGGGGAATTGGGGACAGGGGATGATACGCAGTATTTT. This encodes CSGELGTGDDTQYF.